Presented here are 11 T cell receptor beta chains from one specimen sequenced in a study of T-cell memory formation after mild COVID-19. TCRdb re-called the 5' RACE reads with MiXCR, one entry per CDR3 protein. The repertoire holds about 340,000 distinct CDR3 sequences, with roughly 21% as singletons. Sequenced material: PBMCs or a T cell subset sorted from them (not recorded which). These receptors originate from an adult woman who had mild COVID-19 (a few samples of this study predate the infection). Cell type and time point are not known.

This clonotype showed up just a few times. The V gene is TRBV12-3 or TRBV12-4, the J gene TRBJ1-1; 7 positions match TRBD1. The CDR3 runs 15 residues. V lost 5 bases and J lost 1; bases outside the gene matches: 7. Here the CDR3 DNA reads TGTGCCAGCAGTAAACTGGGACAGAAGAACACTGAAGCTTTCTTT. This translates into CASSKLGQKNTEAFF.

This clonotype was seen a few times. This chain uses TRBV4-1 with TRBJ2-7; TRBD2 aligns across 7 bases. Germline V gene lookup returns CDR1 MGHRA and CDR2 YSYEKL. The length of the CDR3 is 16 residues. J gave up 2 bases and V 0 bases, and 7 bases lay outside the gene matches. The DNA of the CDR3 is TGCGCCAGCAGCCAAGAAGCAGCGGGGATTACCTACGAGCAGTACTTC. It specifies CASSQEAAGITYEQYF.

The V gene is TRBV7-9, the J gene TRBJ2-3; no clear D gene. This CDR3 region has 12 residues. V dropped 8 bases and J dropped 4 bases, with 10 bases sitting between them. CDR1 and CDR2 from the germline V gene are SEHNR and FQNEAQ (reference sequence). CDR3: CASWSSADTQYF. CDR3 sequence (DNA): TGTGCCAGCTGGTCGAGTGCAGATACGCAGTATTTT.

This chain joins TRBV9 and TRBJ2-7; either TRBD1 or TRBD2 may supply D (5 bases each). The germline CDR1 and CDR2 sequences are SGDLS and YYNGEE. Between the trimmed V and J ends, which lost 0 bases and 6 bases, there was a span of 7 bases. This CDR3 is 12 amino acids long. The CDR3 coding sequence is TGTGCCAGCAGCGTAGCGAGGGGCGAGCAGTACTTC. Its protein product is CASSVARGEQYF.

The chain combines TRBV6-1 with TRBJ2-3; D tentatively fits TRBD1 or TRBD2 (6 bases each). Trimming took off 6 bases at V and 4 bases at J, with 17 bases between the two ends. The CDR3 contains 15 residues. The germline V gene has CDR1 MNHNS and CDR2 SASEGT. The CDR3 DNA follows: TGTGCCAGCAGGACAGGACAGTGGGGGGCAGATACGCAGTATTTT. This translates into CASRTGQWGADTQYF.

The rearrangement joins TRBV10-3 to TRBJ2-7; TRBD2 matches at 12 bases. J lost 5 bases, V lost 4 bases, and 6 bases had no gene match. The CDR3 totals 15 residues. Germline values: CDR1 ENHRY, CDR2 SYGVKD. The CDR3 DNA follows: TGTGCCATCAGTGCTAGCGGGGGGGCCGGGGACGAGCAGTACTTC. It specifies CAISASGGAGDEQYF.

The V gene is TRBV6-2 or TRBV6-3, the J gene TRBJ2-7, with D possibly TRBD2 on 5 matching bases. This CDR3 has 18 amino acids. Trimming removed 7 bases at V and 3 bases at J, with 28 bases between. Germline values: CDR1 MNHEY, CDR2 SVGEGT. This CDR3 is CASNTEKGFRGNNYEQYF. In DNA form, the CDR3 reads TGTGCCAGCAATACGGAGAAAGGGTTTCGGGGAAACAACTACGAGCAGTACTTC.

This clonotype was counted only a few times. The rearrangement joins TRBV7-9 to TRBJ2-3; the match to TRBD1 covers 7 bases. Trimming cost V 5 bases and J 1 base; bases outside gene matches: 9. The germline V gene encodes CDR1 SEHNR and CDR2 FQNEAQ (reference sequence). The CDR3 consists of 16 residues. The CDR3 coding sequence is TGTGCCAGCAGCCAGGGGGTGACAGGGCGCACAGATACGCAGTATTTT. It yields the protein CASSQGVTGRTDTQYF.

The V call is TRBV12-3 or TRBV12-4, the J call TRBJ1-6; 10 bases are a match to TRBD1. The CDR3 is made up of 15 amino acids. V gave up 4 bases and J gave up 6 bases; unmatched junction bases: 3. The CDR3 sequence: CASSSRTGGNSPLHF. DNA of the CDR3: TGTGCCAGCAGTTCCAGGACAGGGGGTAATTCACCCCTCCACTTT.

This clonotype was counted between two and nine times. This chain links TRBV11-3 with TRBJ1-1; D is uncertain. The V gene lost 2 bases and the J gene lost 8 bases, with 6 bases spanning the gap. The germline gives CDR1 SGHNT, CDR2 YENEEA. The CDR3 sequence is 11 residues long. The DNA for the CDR3 is TGTGCCAGCAGCTTATTAGGGGAAGCTTTCTTT. It translates to CASSLLGEAFF. The complete variable domain, with remaining parts taken from reference TRBV11-3 and TRBJ1-1, reads EAGVVQSPRYKIIEKKQPVAFWCNPISGHNTLYWYLQNLGQGPELLIRYENEEAVDDSQLPKDRFSAERLKGVDSTLKIQPAELGDSAVYLCASSLLGEAFFGQGTRLTVV.

This chain's CDR3 is CASSNSGGNSPLHF. The CDR3 DNA is TGTGCCAGCAGCAATTCAGGGGGGAATTCACCCCTCCACTTT. The V call is TRBV7-3, the J call TRBJ1-6, with 7 bases matching TRBD1. Germline V lookup: CDR1 SGHTA, CDR2 FQGTGA. The J segment lost 7 bases and the V segment lost 5 bases, leaving 5 bases of the junction unmatched. The CDR3 covers 14 residues.